The rows below give T cell receptor beta chains drawn from one sample of a study of beta chain features in type 1 diabetes. Using immunoSEQ multiplex PCR, the repertoire was profiled, and TCRdb retains in-frame clones only, with some absent. The repertoire has roughly 500,000 clones, around 10% of them found once; the top ten carry over 0.035%. Material: naive CD4+ T cells from blood. The receptors originated from a woman aged 18-29 years in good health. CDR3s include the opening cysteine and the closing phenylalanine or tryptophan. The D gene is left open where the match is weak. Rows give clone size only sometimes, using once, few, many, or a class for an expanded clone.

TRBV9,NA,TRBJ2-2,TRBD2,TGTGCCAGCAGCTATAGCGGGGCGCGGCCCGGGGAGCTGTTTTTT,CASSYSGARPGELFF
TRBV7-7,few,TRBJ2-1,TRBD2,TGTGCCAGCAGCTTAGCTGTAGCGGGGAAGAACAATGAGCAGTTCTTC,CASSLAVAGKNNEQFF
TRBV15,NA,TRBJ2-2,NA,TGTGCCACCAGCAGAGAGCGGAAGGACACCGGGGAGCTGTTTTTT,CATSRERKDTGELFF
TRBV13,few,TRBJ2-1,TRBD2,TGTGCCAGCAGCGTCCCGGGACTAGCCGGGTGGGGATACAATGAGCAGTTCTTC,CASSVPGLAGWGYNEQFF
TRBV5-1,few,TRBJ1-2,NA,TGCGCCAGCAGCTTGGTGGCAGGGGATACAAACTATGGCTACACCTTC,CASSLVAGDTNYGYTF
TRBV14,many,TRBJ2-3,NA,TGTGCCAGCAGCCAAGATCAGCGGGATACGCAGTATTTT,CASSQDQRDTQYF
TRBV29-1,NA,TRBJ1-1,NA,TGCAGCGGTGAGGGGATGAACACTGAAGCTTTCTTT,CSGEGMNTEAFF
TRBV13,few,TRBJ2-2,NA,TGTGCCAGCAGCACTCCGACGGGGGAGAACACCGGGGAGCTGTTTTTT,CASSTPTGENTGELFF
TRBV25-1,few,TRBJ1-2,TRBD1,TGTGCCAGCAGTGAGCAGGGGGCGGATATTAACTATGGCTACACCTTC,CASSEQGADINYGYTF
TRBV29-1,NA,TRBJ1-4,TRBD1,TGCAGCGTTTGGACAGGGGGAAAACTGTTTTTT,CSVWTGGKLFF
TRBV28,few,TRBJ2-1,TRBD1,TGTGCCAGCAGGGAACAGGGGCCGGGCAATGAGCAGTTCTTC,CASREQGPGNEQFF
TRBV19,NA,TRBJ1-5,NA,TGTGCCAGTAGTATAGGGCTGGGGAAGCCCCAGCATTTT,CASSIGLGKPQHF
TRBV7-2,NA,TRBJ2-3,NA,TGTGCCAGCAGCTTAGGTTCGGGCTCCGTCGCAACAGATACGCAGTATTTT,CASSLGSGSVATDTQYF
TRBV29-1,few,TRBJ1-1,NA,TGCAGCGTTGGGTTTGGGAACACTGAAGCTTTCTTT,CSVGFGNTEAFF
TRBV6-4,NA,TRBJ1-1,NA,TGTGCCAGCAGTGAGAACAGGGCGTCGGGCACTGAAGCTTTCTTT,CASSENRASGTEAFF
TRBV29-1,many,TRBJ1-1,NA,TGCAGCGGTAGACGGTTTGGGACTGAAGCTTTCTTT,CSGRRFGTEAFF
TRBV30,NA,TRBJ2-6,NA,TGTGCCTGGGGCCTTTACTCTGGGGCCAACGTCCTGACTTTC,CAWGLYSGANVLTF
TRBV5-6,NA,TRBJ2-3,NA,TGTGCCAGCAGCCTCCCAAACACAGATACGCAGTATTTT,CASSLPNTDTQYF
TRBV7-9,few,TRBJ2-5,TRBD1,TGTGCCAGCAGCTCCGGACAGGGATTTGAGGAGACCCAGTACTTC,CASSSGQGFEETQYF
TRBV7-2,NA,TRBJ2-3,TRBD2,TGTGCCAGCAGCTTAGCGTGGGGAGCGGGGACGCGCACAGATACGCAGTATTTT,CASSLAWGAGTRTDTQYF
TRBV23-1,few,TRBJ2-5,NA,TGCGCCAGCAGCCATGAAATGTGGGGCAGGGGTTCCAAACAAGAGACCCAGTACTTC,CASSHEMWGRGSKQETQYF
TRBV25-1,few,TRBJ2-7,TRBD1,TGTGCCAGCAATCGACAGGGAACCTACGAGCAGTACTTC,CASNRQGTYEQYF
TRBV6-6,NA,TRBJ2-3,NA,TGTGCCAGCAGTAACCAGGGGGATACGCAGTATTTT,CASSNQGDTQYF
TRBV2,NA,TRBJ2-5,NA,TGTGCCAGCTTAAGTTCCGTGTACGAGACCCAGTACTTC,CASLSSVYETQYF